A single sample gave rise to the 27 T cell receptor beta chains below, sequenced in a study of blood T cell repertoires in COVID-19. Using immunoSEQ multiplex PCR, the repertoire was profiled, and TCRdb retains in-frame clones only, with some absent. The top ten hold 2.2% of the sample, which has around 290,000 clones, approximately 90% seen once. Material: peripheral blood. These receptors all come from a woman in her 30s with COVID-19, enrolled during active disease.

CDR3 sequence reads: CASSLARGRGETQYF. The CDR3 nucleotides are TGTGCCAGCAGCTTAGCCCGCGGGAGAGGAGAGACCCAGTACTTC. The chain couples TRBV7-9 to TRBJ2-5; 7 bases match TRBD2. The germline gives CDR1 SEHNR, CDR2 FQNEAQ (reference sequence). This CDR3 has 15 amino acids. Trimming removed 0 bases from V and 4 bases from J; junction bases left unmatched: 5. Drawing the rest from reference TRBV7-9 and TRBJ2-5, the complete variable domain is DTGVSQNPRHKITKRGQNVTFRCDPISEHNRLYWYRQTLGQGPEFLTYFQNEAQLEKSRLLSDRFSAERPKGSFSTLEIQRTEQGDSAMYLCASSLARGRGETQYFGPGTRLLVL.

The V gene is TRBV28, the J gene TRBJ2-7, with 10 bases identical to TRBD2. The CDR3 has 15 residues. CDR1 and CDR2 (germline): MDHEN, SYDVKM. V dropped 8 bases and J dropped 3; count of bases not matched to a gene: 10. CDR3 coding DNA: TGTGCCAGCGCATCGACTAGCGGGTATATCTACGAGCAGTACTTC. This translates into CASASTSGYIYEQYF.

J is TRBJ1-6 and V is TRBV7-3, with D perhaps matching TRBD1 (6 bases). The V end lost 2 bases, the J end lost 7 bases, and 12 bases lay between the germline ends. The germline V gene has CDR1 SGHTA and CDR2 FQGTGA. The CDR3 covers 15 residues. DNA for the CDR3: TGTGCCAGCAGCTTAGTAGCAGGGGAAAATTCACCCCTCCACTTT. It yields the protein CASSLVAGENSPLHF.

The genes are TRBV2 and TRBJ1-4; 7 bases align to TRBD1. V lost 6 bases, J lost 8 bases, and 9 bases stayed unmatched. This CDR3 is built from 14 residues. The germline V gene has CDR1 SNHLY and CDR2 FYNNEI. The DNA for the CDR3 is TGTGCCAGCAGAGTCCAGGGGGGAGTGGAAAAACTGTTTTTT. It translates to CASRVQGGVEKLFF.

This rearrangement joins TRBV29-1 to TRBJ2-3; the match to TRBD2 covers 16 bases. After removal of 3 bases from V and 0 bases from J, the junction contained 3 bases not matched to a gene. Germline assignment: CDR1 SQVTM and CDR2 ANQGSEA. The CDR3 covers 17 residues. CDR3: CSVDGTSGRDSTDTQYF. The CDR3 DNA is TGCAGCGTTGACGGGACTAGCGGGAGGGACAGCACAGATACGCAGTATTTT.

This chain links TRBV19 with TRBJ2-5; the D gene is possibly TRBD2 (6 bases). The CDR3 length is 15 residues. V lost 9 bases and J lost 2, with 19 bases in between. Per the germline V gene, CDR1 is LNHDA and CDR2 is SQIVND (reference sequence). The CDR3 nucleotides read TGTGCCAGCGCCGTAGGTAGGGAGGATCAAGAGACCCAGTACTTC. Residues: CASAVGREDQETQYF. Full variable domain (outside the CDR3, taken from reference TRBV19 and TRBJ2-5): DGGITQSPKYLFRKEGQNVTLSCEQNLNHDAMYWYRQDPGQGLRLIYYSQIVNDFQKGDIAEGYSVSREKKESFPLTVTSAQKNPTAFYLCASAVGREDQETQYFGPGTRLLVL.

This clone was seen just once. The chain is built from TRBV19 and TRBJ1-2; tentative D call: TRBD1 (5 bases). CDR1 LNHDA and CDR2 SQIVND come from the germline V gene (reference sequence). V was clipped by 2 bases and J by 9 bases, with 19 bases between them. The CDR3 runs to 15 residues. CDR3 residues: CASSIRRDSDGRYTF. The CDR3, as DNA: TGTGCCAGTAGTATACGTCGAGACAGTGACGGACGCTACACCTTC.

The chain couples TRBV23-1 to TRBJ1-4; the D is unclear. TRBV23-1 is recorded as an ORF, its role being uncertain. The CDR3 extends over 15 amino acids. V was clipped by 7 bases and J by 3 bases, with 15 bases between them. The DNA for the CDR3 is TGCGCCAGCACCCCTGGCCCGGGAGCTAATGAAAAACTGTTTTTT. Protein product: CASTPGPGANEKLFF.

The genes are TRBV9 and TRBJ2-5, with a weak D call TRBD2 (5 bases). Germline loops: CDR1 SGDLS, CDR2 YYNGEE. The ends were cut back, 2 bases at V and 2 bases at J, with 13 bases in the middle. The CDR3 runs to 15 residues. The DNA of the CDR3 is TGTGCCAGCAGCGTCCGGGCCTCGGGGCAAGAGACCCAGTACTTC. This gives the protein CASSVRASGQETQYF. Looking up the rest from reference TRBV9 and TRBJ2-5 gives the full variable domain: DSGVTQTPKHLITATGQRVTLRCSPRSGDLSVYWYQQSLDQGLQFLIQYYNGEERAKGNILERFSAQQFPDLHSELNLSSLELGDSALYFCASSVRASGQETQYFGPGTRLLVL.

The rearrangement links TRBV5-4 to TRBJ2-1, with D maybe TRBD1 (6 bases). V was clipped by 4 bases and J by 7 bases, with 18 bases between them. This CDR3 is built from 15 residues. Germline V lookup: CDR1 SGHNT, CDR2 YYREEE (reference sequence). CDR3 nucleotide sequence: TGTGCCAGCAGCCAACCAAGGACAGTAGGGAATGAGCAGTTCTTC. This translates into CASSQPRTVGNEQFF. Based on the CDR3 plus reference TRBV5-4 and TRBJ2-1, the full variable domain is ETGVTQSPTHLIKTRGQQVTLRCSSQSGHNTVSWYQQALGQGPQFIFQYYREEENGRGNFPPRFSGLQFPNYSSELNVNALELDDSALYLCASSQPRTVGNEQFFGPGTRLTVL.

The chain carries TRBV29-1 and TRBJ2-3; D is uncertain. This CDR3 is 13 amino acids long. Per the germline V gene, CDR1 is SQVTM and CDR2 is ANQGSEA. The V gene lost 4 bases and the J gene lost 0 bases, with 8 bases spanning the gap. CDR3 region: CSVVASSTDTQYF. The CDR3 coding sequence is TGCAGCGTTGTAGCATCTAGCACAGATACGCAGTATTTT.

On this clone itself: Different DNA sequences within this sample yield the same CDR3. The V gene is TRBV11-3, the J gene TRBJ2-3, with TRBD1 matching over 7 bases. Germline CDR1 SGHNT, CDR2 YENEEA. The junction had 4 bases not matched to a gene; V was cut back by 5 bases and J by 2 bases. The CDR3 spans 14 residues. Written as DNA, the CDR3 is TGTGCCAGCAGCCCAGGACAGGCCACAGATACGCAGTATTTT. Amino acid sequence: CASSPGQATDTQYF.

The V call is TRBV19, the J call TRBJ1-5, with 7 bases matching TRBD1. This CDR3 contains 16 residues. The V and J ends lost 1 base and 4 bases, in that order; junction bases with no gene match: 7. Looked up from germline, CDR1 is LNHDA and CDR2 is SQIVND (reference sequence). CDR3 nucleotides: TGTGCCAGTAGTATAGGGGACAGCTTGTTTAATCAGCCCCAGCATTTT. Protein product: CASSIGDSLFNQPQHF.

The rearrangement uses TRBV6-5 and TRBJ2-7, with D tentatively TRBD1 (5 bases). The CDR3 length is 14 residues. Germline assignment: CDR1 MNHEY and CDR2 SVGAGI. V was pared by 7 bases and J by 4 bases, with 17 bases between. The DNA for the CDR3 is TGTGCCAGCATCCCAGGGCCTCTAATATACGAGCAGTACTTC. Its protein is CASIPGPLIYEQYF.

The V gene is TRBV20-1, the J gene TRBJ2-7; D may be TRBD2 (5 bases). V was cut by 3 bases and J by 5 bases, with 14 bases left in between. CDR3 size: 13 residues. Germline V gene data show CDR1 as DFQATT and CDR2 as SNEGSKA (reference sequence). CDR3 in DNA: TGCAGTGCTAGTCATACCAACGGGGACGAGCAGTACTTC. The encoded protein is CSASHTNGDEQYF.

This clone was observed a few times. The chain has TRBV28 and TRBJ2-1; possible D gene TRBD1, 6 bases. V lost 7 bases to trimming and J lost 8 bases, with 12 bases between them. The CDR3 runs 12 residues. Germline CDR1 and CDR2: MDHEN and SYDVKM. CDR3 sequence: CASNAEGDEQFF. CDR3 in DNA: TGTGCCAGCAACGCCGAGGGGGATGAGCAGTTCTTC.

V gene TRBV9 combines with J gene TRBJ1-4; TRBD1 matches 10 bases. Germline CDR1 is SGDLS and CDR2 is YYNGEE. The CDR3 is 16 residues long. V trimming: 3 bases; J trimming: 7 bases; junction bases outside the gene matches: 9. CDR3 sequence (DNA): TGTGCCAGCAGCGCAGGGTCCGGGACAGGGGTTGAAAAACTGTTTTTT. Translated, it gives CASSAGSGTGVEKLFF.

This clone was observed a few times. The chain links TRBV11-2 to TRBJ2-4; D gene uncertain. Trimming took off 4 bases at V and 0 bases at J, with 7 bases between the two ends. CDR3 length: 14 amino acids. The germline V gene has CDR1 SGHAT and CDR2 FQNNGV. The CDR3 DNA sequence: TGTGCCAGCAGCTCTCGTTTAGCCAAAAACATTCAGTACTTC. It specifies CASSSRLAKNIQYF.

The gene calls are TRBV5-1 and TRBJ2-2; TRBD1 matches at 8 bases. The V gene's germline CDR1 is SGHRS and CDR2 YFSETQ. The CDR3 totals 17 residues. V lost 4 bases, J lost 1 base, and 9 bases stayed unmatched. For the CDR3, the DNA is TGCGCCAGCAGCAGCATCCCCGGGACAGGGAACACCGGGGAGCTGTTTTTT. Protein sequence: CASSSIPGTGNTGELFF. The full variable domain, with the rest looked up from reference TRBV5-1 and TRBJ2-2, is KAGVTQTPRYLIKTRGQQVTLSCSPISGHRSVSWYQQTPGQGLQFLFEYFSETQRNKGNFPGRFSGRQFSNSRSEMNVSTLELGDSALYLCASSSIPGTGNTGELFFGEGSRLTVL.

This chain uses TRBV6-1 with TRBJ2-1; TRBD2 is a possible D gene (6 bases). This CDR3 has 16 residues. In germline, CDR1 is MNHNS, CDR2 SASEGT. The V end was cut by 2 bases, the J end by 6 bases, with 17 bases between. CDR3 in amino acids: CASSESPGTPTNEQFF. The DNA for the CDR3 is TGTGCCAGCAGTGAAAGCCCTGGGACTCCCACCAATGAGCAGTTCTTC.

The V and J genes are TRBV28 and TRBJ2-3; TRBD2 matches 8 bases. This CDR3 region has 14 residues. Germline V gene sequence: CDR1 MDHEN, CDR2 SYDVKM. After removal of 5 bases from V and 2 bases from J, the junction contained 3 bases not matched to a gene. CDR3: CASSTSGYTDTQYF. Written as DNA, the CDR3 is TGTGCCAGCAGTACTAGCGGCTACACAGATACGCAGTATTTT.

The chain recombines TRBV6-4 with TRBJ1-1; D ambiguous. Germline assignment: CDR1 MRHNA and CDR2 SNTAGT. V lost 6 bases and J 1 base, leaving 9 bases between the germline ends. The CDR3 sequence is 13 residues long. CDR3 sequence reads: CASREHRNTEAFF. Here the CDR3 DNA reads TGTGCCAGCAGGGAGCACCGGAACACTGAAGCTTTCTTT.

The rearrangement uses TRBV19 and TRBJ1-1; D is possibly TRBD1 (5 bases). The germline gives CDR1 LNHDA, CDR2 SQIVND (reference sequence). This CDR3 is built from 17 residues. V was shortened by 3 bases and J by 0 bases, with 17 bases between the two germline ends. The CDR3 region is CASSITNLQVMNTEAFF. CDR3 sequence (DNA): TGTGCCAGTAGTATCACAAACCTACAGGTTATGAACACTGAAGCTTTCTTT.

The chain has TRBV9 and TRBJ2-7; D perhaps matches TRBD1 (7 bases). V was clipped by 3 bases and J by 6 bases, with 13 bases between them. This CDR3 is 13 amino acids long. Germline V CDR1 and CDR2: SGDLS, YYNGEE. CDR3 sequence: CASSASGGREQYF. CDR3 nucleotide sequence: TGTGCCAGCAGCGCCTCAGGGGGGCGCGAGCAGTACTTC.

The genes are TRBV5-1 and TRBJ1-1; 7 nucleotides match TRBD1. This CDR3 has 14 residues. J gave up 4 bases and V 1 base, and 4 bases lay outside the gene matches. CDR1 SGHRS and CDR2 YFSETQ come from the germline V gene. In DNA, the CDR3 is TGCGCCAGCAGCTTGACAGGGGAGGTCACTGAAGCTTTCTTT. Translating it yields CASSLTGEVTEAFF.

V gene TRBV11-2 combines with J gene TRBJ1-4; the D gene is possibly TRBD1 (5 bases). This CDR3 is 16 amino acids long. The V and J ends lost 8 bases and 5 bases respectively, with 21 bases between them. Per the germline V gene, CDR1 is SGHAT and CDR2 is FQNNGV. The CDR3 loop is CASQRTLGHGNEKLFF. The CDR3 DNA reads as TGTGCCAGCCAAAGGACGCTGGGGCATGGGAATGAAAAACTGTTTTTT.

This CDR3 is CASSQVSGTGELFF. The CDR3 nucleotides read TGTGCCAGCAGCCAAGTATCAGGAACCGGGGAGCTGTTTTTT. The chain joins TRBV3-1 (or the pseudogene TRBV3-2) to TRBJ2-2; D not certain. V gave up 1 base and J gave up 5 bases, with 8 bases separating them. Germline-derived CDR1 and CDR2 are LGHDT and YNNKEL (reference sequence). The CDR3 consists of 14 residues.